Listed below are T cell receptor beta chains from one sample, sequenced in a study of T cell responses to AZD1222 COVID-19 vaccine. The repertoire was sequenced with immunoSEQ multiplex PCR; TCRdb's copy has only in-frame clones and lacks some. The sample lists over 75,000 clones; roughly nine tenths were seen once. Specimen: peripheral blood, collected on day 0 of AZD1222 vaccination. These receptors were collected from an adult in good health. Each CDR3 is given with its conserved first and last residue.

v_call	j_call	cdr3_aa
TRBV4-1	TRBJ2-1	CASSQVPPGLNEQFF
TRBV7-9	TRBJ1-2	CASFNLIHGYTF
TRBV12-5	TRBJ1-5	CASGRDLSQPQHF
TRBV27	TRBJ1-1	CASSLNAANTEAFF
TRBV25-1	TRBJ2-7	CASSHHYEQYF
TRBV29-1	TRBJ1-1	CSVAVSMNTEAFF
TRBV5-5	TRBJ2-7	CASSINSYEQYF
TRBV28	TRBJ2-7	CASTSGVLSEQYF
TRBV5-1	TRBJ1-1	CASRAGTGFSTEAFF
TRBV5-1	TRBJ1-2	CASSLREGDYGYTF
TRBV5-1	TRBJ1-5	CASSLEGQLNQPQHF
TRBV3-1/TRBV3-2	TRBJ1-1	CASSGGSYTEAFF
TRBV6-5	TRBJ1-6	CASRRTGNSPLHF
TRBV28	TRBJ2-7	CASRYPGLAGGYEQYF
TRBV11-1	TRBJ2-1	CASRPTSGDEQFF
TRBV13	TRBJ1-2	CASSLGQAANYGYTF
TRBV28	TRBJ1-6	CASSTRDGGSYNSPLHF
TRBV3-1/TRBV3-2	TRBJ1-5	CASSQDAQPQHF
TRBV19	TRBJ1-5	CASSTGVGSNQPQHF
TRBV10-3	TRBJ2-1	CASQARHEQFF
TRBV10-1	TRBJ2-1	CASSRSGVGSYNEQFF
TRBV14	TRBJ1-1	CASSQAAYTEAFF
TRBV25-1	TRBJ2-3	CASSMGQALSTDTQYF
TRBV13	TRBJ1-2	CASSLGQGGYGYTF
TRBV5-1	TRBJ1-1	CASSPTQNTEAFF
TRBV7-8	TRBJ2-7	CASSQGPSSYEQYF
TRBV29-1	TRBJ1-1	CSVWTGDVTEAFF
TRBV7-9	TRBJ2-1	CASSLSQNEQFF
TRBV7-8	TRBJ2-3	CASSPPLKVTQYF
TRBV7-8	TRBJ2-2	CASSLSRAGGSTGELFF
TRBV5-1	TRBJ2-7	CASSLSQGSSYEQYF
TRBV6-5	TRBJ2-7	CASSYHREGGFEQYF